This record concerns one T cell receptor beta chain sequence. The data were taken from a study of blood T cell repertoires in COVID-19. Turning to the study itself: From the United States, Italy and Spain came samples of acute and convalescent COVID-19. T cells, B-cell-depleted T cells, or PBMCs provided the cDNA or gDNA that served as material.

In the original analysis: The assay estimated nucleated cells by amplifying reference gene primers. Sequenced by immunoSEQ multiplex PCR; TCRdb stores in-frame clones only, minus some. That table furnishes V, J and clone size, whereas the DNA furnished D and trimming. The sample shows 150,000 to 200,000 clones, about four fifths of them seen only once. This CDR3 is 12 amino acids long. Trimming removed 1 base at V and 8 bases at J, with 6 bases between. Germline CDR1 reads SGHVS; CDR2 reads FNYEAQ. The sample comprised peripheral blood. The source of this sequence is a human donor in a cohort sampled during active COVID-19. The genes are TRBV7-6 and TRBJ2-1; D possibly corresponds to TRBD2 (5 bases). In nucleotides, the CDR3 is TGTGCCAGCAGCTTAGGAGGGTATGAGCAGTTCTTC. Protein sequence: CASSLGGYEQFF.